These 3 T cell receptor beta chains share one sample of origin, sequenced in a study of CD8 T cells in Susac syndrome. Random hexamers were used to reverse transcribe an amount of roughly 0.45 to 1 ug RNA. TCRdb passed the immunoSEQ multiplex PCR reads through MiXCR, listing each CDR3 protein once. The table has about 140,000 distinct CDR3 sequences, around 95% seen once. Specimen: CD4+ T cells from PBMCs. The receptors come from a human donor with Susac syndrome.

The genes are TRBV5-8 and TRBJ2-5, with 8 positions matching TRBD1. Germline-derived CDR1 and CDR2 are SGHTS and YDEGEE. The CDR3 length is 15 residues. V lost 4 bases to trimming and J lost 5 bases; unmatched junction nucleotides: 10. CDR3: CASSMNRGAGETQYF. The CDR3 DNA sequence: TGTGCCAGCAGCATGAACAGGGGGGCTGGGGAGACCCAGTACTTC.

The V gene is TRBV12-3 or TRBV12-4, the J gene TRBJ2-5; TRBD2 agrees at 14 bases. This CDR3 comprises 16 residues. J gave up 4 bases and V 1 base, and 2 bases lay outside the gene matches. The CDR3 bases are TGTGCCAGCAGTTTAGGGACTAGCGGGGGGCTAGAGACCCAGTACTTC. Amino acids: CASSLGTSGGLETQYF.

This chain connects TRBV20-1 to TRBJ1-2; 9 bases align to TRBD1. From germline, CDR1 is DFQATT and CDR2 SNEGSKA (reference sequence). With V trimmed by 3 bases and J by 6 bases, 8 bases remained unmatched. The CDR3 contains 14 residues. This chain's CDR3 is CSARGQGSPDGYTF. The CDR3 nucleotides read TGCAGTGCTAGGGGACAGGGCTCACCCGATGGCTACACCTTC.